What follows describes a single TCR beta chain. Seattle enrolled patients during active infection and tracked them longitudinally. These data originate in a study of blood T cell repertoires in COVID-19. In the study overall: Material from acute and convalescent COVID-19 was sourced from the United States, Italy and Spain.

Per the study methods: The assay estimated nucleated cells by amplifying reference gene primers. Profiled with immunoSEQ multiplex PCR; TCRdb holds only in-frame clones, not every one. V and J calls and clone size are as listed in that table; D and trimming were resolved from the DNA. The profile shows approximately 260,000 clones, 90% of them singletons. V was pared by 6 bases and J by 0 bases, with 17 bases of the junction left unmatched. The germline V gene encodes CDR1 SGHTA and CDR2 FQGTGA. CDR3 size: 19 residues. The chain employs TRBV7-3 and TRBJ2-4; the match to TRBD1 covers 7 bases. This clonotype originated in a woman aged 55-75 years with COVID-19, enrolled during active disease. The sample consisted of peripheral blood. CDR3 in amino acids: CASSPHPRRQGIAKNIQYF. The CDR3 DNA reads as TGTGCCAGCAGTCCACACCCCAGGAGACAGGGAATAGCCAAAAACATTCAGTACTTC.